This is a list of T cell receptor beta chains from one sample in a study of cytomegalovirus exposure and HLA in healthy donors. The assay was immunoSEQ multiplex PCR, and TCRdb's table has in-frame clones only and misses some. The sample includes 100,000 to 150,000 clones, 70% to 80% seen only once; the top ten take roughly 9%. The material sequenced was PBMCs. These receptors were taken from a woman in her fifties or sixties in good health and CMV-seropositive. Each CDR3 is given with its conserved first and last residue.

V gene	J gene	CDR3 protein
TRBV9	TRBJ2-7	CASSVGLAGGSYEQYF
TRBV7-9	TRBJ1-3	CASSGEREAGNTIYF
TRBV5-1	TRBJ1-1	CASSKKTGANTEAFF
TRBV7-9	TRBJ2-7	CASSQPIGGQAYEQYF
TRBV5-6	TRBJ1-2	CASSLRRYGYTF
TRBV7-8	TRBJ1-1	CASSFRPETEAFF
TRBV4-1	TRBJ2-2	CASSQGSANTGELFF
TRBV13	TRBJ2-3	CASSLAGGGFTDTQYF
TRBV28	TRBJ1-5	CASSSRQVRNQPQHF
TRBV6-5	TRBJ1-6	CASSYSMQNSPLHF
TRBV5-1	TRBJ2-2	CASSSSGQGGLFF
TRBV30	TRBJ1-5	CAWSITGNQPQHF
TRBV7-2	TRBJ2-7	CASSSPGQVSYEQYF
TRBV18	TRBJ2-7	CASSPKDTPHYEQYF
TRBV19	TRBJ1-2	CASSRGGAYGYTF
TRBV4-3	TRBJ2-2	CASRSGGPSSNTGELFF
TRBV29-1	-	CSVREGTGPYEQYF
TRBV6-4	TRBJ1-4	CASSDSRRVGEKLFF
TRBV7-9	TRBJ2-7	CASSPRRTSGGAEQYF
TRBV6-1	TRBJ2-3	CASSRGQSTDTQYF
TRBV7-2	TRBJ1-5	CASSATTGGTDQPQHF
TRBV4-3	TRBJ2-6	CASSQPWPGANVLTF
TRBV5-1	TRBJ2-1	CASSLAPLADNEQFF
TRBV25-1	TRBJ2-3	CASSTGGAGTDTQYF
TRBV6-4	TRBJ2-1	CASSLTSGGFSSYNEQFF
TRBV28	TRBJ1-4	CVTSPGQGREKLFF
TRBV7-3	TRBJ2-3	CASSRGTSTDTQYF
TRBV6-6	TRBJ1-5	CASSYWVRQPQHF
TRBV11-3	TRBJ2-2	CASSPQGGQWGGLFF
TRBV11-2	TRBJ1-1	CASSPPGGGGTEAFF
TRBV29-1	TRBJ2-3	CSVGNKGGDF
TRBV27	TRBJ2-5	CASSRGQGETQYF
TRBV9	TRBJ2-2	CASSRGFGGANTGELFF
TRBV11-2	TRBJ2-2	CASSQRLASGELFF
TRBV7-3	TRBJ2-1	CASSLLGGYNEQFF
TRBV5-4	TRBJ2-3	CATSTSGSTDTQYF
TRBV5-6	TRBJ2-5	CANSRGGETQYF
TRBV19	TRBJ2-1	CASTSGNWYAEQFF
TRBV7-2	TRBJ2-7	CASSPTGTDSYEQYF